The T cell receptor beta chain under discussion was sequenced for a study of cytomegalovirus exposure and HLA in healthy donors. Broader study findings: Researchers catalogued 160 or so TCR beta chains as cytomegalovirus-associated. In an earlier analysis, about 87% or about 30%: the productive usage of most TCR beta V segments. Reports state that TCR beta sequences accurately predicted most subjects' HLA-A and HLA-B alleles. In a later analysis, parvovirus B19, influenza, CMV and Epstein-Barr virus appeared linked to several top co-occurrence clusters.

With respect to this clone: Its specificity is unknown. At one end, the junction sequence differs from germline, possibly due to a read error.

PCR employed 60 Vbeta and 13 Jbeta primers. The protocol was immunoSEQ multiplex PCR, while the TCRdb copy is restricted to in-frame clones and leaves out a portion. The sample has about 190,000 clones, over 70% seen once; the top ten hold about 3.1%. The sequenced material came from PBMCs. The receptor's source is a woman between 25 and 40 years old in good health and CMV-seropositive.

CDR3 sequence reads: CATSRDSGTAREKLFF. CDR3 DNA sequence: TGTGCCACCAGCCGAGACTCCGGGACAGCGCGGGAAAAACTGTTTTTT. The genes are TRBV15 and TRBJ1-4, with 7 bases identical to TRBD1. In germline, CDR1 is LNHNV, CDR2 YYDKDF (reference sequence). The length of the CDR3 is 16 residues.